Listed below are T cell receptor beta chains from one sample, sequenced in a study of blood T cell repertoires in COVID-19. Libraries were prepared by immunoSEQ multiplex PCR; TCRdb keeps only in-frame clonotypes and omits some of them. Here the sample spans fewer than 50,000 clones, more than 75% being singletons. Sequenced sample: peripheral blood. The receptors here all came from a man aged 70 or older with acute or convalescent COVID-19. Both conserved end residues are part of each CDR3. D genes are given only for firm matches. For some rows the clone size is stated as once, few or many, or as a class when expanded; others skip it.

cdr3_length	clone_size	d_call	v_call	j_call	cdr3_nt	cdr3_aa
17	NA	TRBD1	TRBV2	TRBJ1-4	TGTGCCAGCAGTACGACCCTGGACAGGGGCAGTAATGAAAAACTGTTTTTT	CASSTTLDRGSNEKLFF
16	NA	TRBD1	TRBV27	TRBJ2-7	TGTGCCAGCAGACCCCAACCGACAGGGAGTACCTACGAGCAGTACTTC	CASRPQPTGSTYEQYF
13	NA	NA	TRBV18	TRBJ1-1	TGTGCCAGCTCACCACCTGCGGTGGAGGGAGCTTTCTTT	CASSPPAVEGAFF
15	NA	TRBD1	TRBV6-5	TRBJ1-2	TGTGCCAGCCGTCTTTGGGACAGGCTTAACTATGGCTACACCTTC	CASRLWDRLNYGYTF
16	NA	NA	TRBV27	TRBJ1-1	TGTGCCAGCACCTTAAAACCCACAGGACTGAACACTGAAGCTTTCTTT	CASTLKPTGLNTEAFF
16	NA	TRBD2	TRBV4-2	TRBJ2-3	TGTGCCAGCAGCCAAGATACTGGCGGGGGGGCCGATACGCAGTATTTT	CASSQDTGGGADTQYF
16	NA	TRBD2	TRBV7-9	TRBJ2-7	TGTGCCAGCAGCTTAAATACGGGACTAGCTAACTACGAGCAGTACTTC	CASSLNTGLANYEQYF
13	NA	NA	TRBV7-2	TRBJ2-7	TGTGCCAGCAGCTTAGCGGCCAGAGGCGAGCAGTACTTC	CASSLAARGEQYF
15	NA	TRBD1	TRBV5-1	TRBJ1-2	TGCGCCAGCAGCCTACCCGGGACAGGGTTATATGGCTACACCTTC	CASSLPGTGLYGYTF
12	NA	NA	TRBV19	TRBJ2-3	TGTGCCAGTAGTATTACAGGGAACACGCAGTATTTT	CASSITGNTQYF
12	NA	NA	TRBV11-2	TRBJ2-2	TGTGCCAGCAGCTCCCTCTCCGGGGAGCTGTTTTTT	CASSSLSGELFF
17	NA	NA	TRBV5-1	TRBJ2-2	TGCGCCAGCAGCGCCCGGGGGGCACAGGGACCCACCGGGGAGCTGTTTTTT	CASSARGAQGPTGELFF
14	NA	TRBD1	TRBV7-9	TRBJ1-2	TGTGCCAGCAGCCAGACAGGGGTCCACCATGGCTACACCTTC	CASSQTGVHHGYTF
17	NA	TRBD1	TRBV30	TRBJ1-2	TGTGCCTGGAGAAGCGCCACGGGGACAGGGGCTAACTATGGCTACACCTTC	CAWRSATGTGANYGYTF
15	NA	TRBD1	TRBV29-1	TRBJ2-1	TGCAGCGTTGAAGTTGGGGACAGGGGATACAATGAGCAGTTCTTC	CSVEVGDRGYNEQFF
16	NA	TRBD1	TRBV24-1	TRBJ2-2	TGTGCCACCAGTGATGCGGGACAGGGAGTAACCGGGGAGCTGTTTTTT	CATSDAGQGVTGELFF
12	NA	TRBD1	TRBV18	TRBJ2-7	TGTGCCAGCTCAAGACAGGGGGACGAGCAGTACTTC	CASSRQGDEQYF
13	once	NA	TRBV7-3	TRBJ2-5	TGTGCCAGCAGCTCCGGTCTACAAGAGACCCAGTACTTC	CASSSGLQETQYF
15	NA	NA	TRBV7-2	TRBJ1-4	TGTGCCAGCAGCTTAGGTCGGGGGGCGGATGAAAAACTGTTTTTT	CASSLGRGADEKLFF
16	NA	NA	TRBV7-9	TRBJ1-2	TGTGCCAGCAGCTTAGGGGTCTCGGACTCTAACTATGGCTACACCTTC	CASSLGVSDSNYGYTF
15	NA	TRBD2	TRBV6-6	TRBJ2-3	TGTGCCAGCAGTCCCACTAGCGGGGGTAGTGATACGCAGTATTTT	CASSPTSGGSDTQYF
16	NA	NA	TRBV10-3	TRBJ1-5	TGTGCCATCAGTGAGTCGAATCGCGGGAGCAATCAGCCCCAGCATTTT	CAISESNRGSNQPQHF
14	NA	NA	TRBV18	TRBJ1-1	TGTGCCAGCCGCGGGGGGAGTAAAGACACTGAAGCTTTCTTT	CASRGGSKDTEAFF
16	NA	TRBD2	TRBV5-1	TRBJ2-3	TGCGCCAGCAGCCCATGGACTAGCGGTGACACAGATACGCAGTATTTT	CASSPWTSGDTDTQYF
17	few	TRBD2	TRBV5-1	TRBJ2-1	TGCGCCAGCAGCAGGGTGGCTAGCGGGGGGGTACTCGATGAGCAGTTCTTC	CASSRVASGGVLDEQFF
16	NA	TRBD1	TRBV9	TRBJ1-3	TGTGCCAGCAGCCCTAGAGGGGGCGCGAGAGGAAACACCATATATTTT	CASSPRGGARGNTIYF
16	NA	TRBD1	TRBV6-4	TRBJ2-1	TGTGCCAGCAGTTCCTGGACAGGAAGCTCCTACAATGAGCAGTTCTTC	CASSSWTGSSYNEQFF
14	NA	NA	TRBV6-5	TRBJ1-5	TGTGCCAGCAGTCGGACTCCTAGCAATCAGCCCCAGCATTTT	CASSRTPSNQPQHF
14	few	NA	TRBV4-3	TRBJ2-7	TGCGCCAGCAGCCAAGATCTAAAAGTTTGGGAGCAGTACTTC	CASSQDLKVWEQYF